Sequencing of this T cell receptor beta chain was carried out in a study of Graves' ophthalmopathy and Graves' hyperthyroidism. Study background: Blood was drawn at initial diagnosis, before any treatment.

TCR beta CDR3 amplification used RNA transcripts. HTBI-primed RT-PCR formed the first round, and a multiplex PCR formed the second. MiXCR, run by TCRdb on the multiplex PCR reads, gives a single entry per CDR3 protein. The sample has 600,000 to 650,000 distinct CDR3 sequences, 22% seen once. The germline V gene has CDR1 MNHNS and CDR2 SASEGT. There are 15 residues in the CDR3. V was pared by 0 bases and J by 6 bases, with 6 bases of the junction left unmatched. Someone took the PBMCs out of approximately 9.2 ml of fresh peripheral blood. The sequenced sample consisted of peripheral blood. V and J are TRBV6-1 and TRBJ2-5, with TRBD1 matching over 8 bases. This TCR was sampled from a woman younger than 35 with stable Graves' hyperthyroidism. Some clones in this sample may be carry-over from other donors' samples. The CDR3 reads CASSEAAGGWKTQYF. The CDR3 coding sequence is TGTGCCAGCAGTGAAGCCGCAGGGGGCTGGAAGACCCAGTACTTC.